Here is one TCR beta chain with its context. Its specificity is not known. The data were taken from a study of T-cell memory formation after mild COVID-19. From the 5' RACE reads, TCRdb called clonotypes with MiXCR, one entry per CDR3 protein. The table lists about 40,000 distinct CDR3 sequences, 6.1% of them singletons. Study-level results: Balance between CD4 and CD8 was seen in clones contracting day 15 to 85, and a CD4+ lean was seen in later expanders.

This receptor was taken from an adult who had mild COVID-19 (a few samples of this study predate the infection). Cell type and time point are not known. Sequencing was carried out using PBMCs or a T cell subset sorted from them (not recorded which).

DNA of the CDR3: TGTGCCAGCGCCTCGAGGGCCCGGGGTCCTAATGAAAAACTGTTTTTT. Amino acid sequence: CASASRARGPNEKLFF. J is TRBJ1-4 and V is TRBV12-3 or TRBV12-4; no reliable D call. CDR3 length equals 16 residues. V lost 8 bases to trimming and J lost 3 bases, with 19 bases between them.